The present entry profiles one T cell receptor beta chain with its context. Its target is not known. The data derive from a study of post-analysis software for immune sequencing data. Study-wide findings and caveats: When compared against controls, multiple sclerosis patients showed significantly lower normalized Chao1 diversity. Relative to controls, patients had about 5 TRBV segments at higher frequency, with TRBV5-6, TRBV5-1 and TRBV20-1 among these.

Trimming stripped 1 base from V and 2 bases from J, with 3 bases between. Looked up from germline, CDR1 is DFQATT and CDR2 is SNEGSKA (reference sequence). This CDR3 region has 11 residues. Unique molecular identifiers tagged the TCR beta cDNA libraries. Each batch of 1 to 10 million T cells produced hundreds of thousands of cDNA molecules. Each CDR3 protein is one row after TCRdb ran MiXCR on the PCR reads. The repertoire holds some 260,000 distinct CDR3 sequences, about 38% seen once, with 4% to 6% in the top ten. This clonotype was sampled from a girl aged 10-17 years with multiple sclerosis. The chain is built from TRBV20-1 and TRBJ2-7; no definite D call. Material: blood. CDR3 coding DNA: TGCAGTGCTAGAGGGACCTACGAGCAGTACTTC. This translates into CSARGTYEQYF.